The 29 T cell receptor beta chains reported below all come from one sample, sequenced in a study of beta chain features in type 1 diabetes. Whole-study findings and limits: Across all four CD4+ subsets, people with type 1 diabetes showed modestly shorter TCRB CDR3s.

Expressed TCRB transcripts were sequenced because the entire RNA isolate underwent reverse transcription. Some clones are missing from TCRdb's copy, which holds only in-frame ones; the method was immunoSEQ multiplex PCR. Of 630,000 or so clones in the sample, more than 12% were seen once. These receptors are not linked to any known antigen. The sample consisted of naive CD4+ T cells from blood. These receptors all stem from a man in his late teens or twenties with type 1 diabetes.

In this sample, this clone turned up a few times. The chain joins TRBV2 to TRBJ2-3, with 13 bases identical to TRBD2. Germline-derived CDR1 and CDR2 are SNHLY and FYNNEI. With V trimmed by 7 bases and J by 2 bases, 6 bases remained unmatched. CDR3 length: 16 amino acids. The CDR3 is CASTWTSGSPTDTQYF. The CDR3 bases are TGTGCCAGCACGTGGACTAGCGGGAGCCCCACAGATACGCAGTATTTT.

This sequence joins TRBV7-2 and TRBJ2-3; D remains unclear. This CDR3 is 8 amino acids long. V lost 7 bases, J lost 13 bases, and 6 bases lay in between. From germline, CDR1 is SGHTA and CDR2 FQGNSA. In nucleotides, the CDR3 is TGTGCCAGCACCCCTAAGTATTTT. It encodes CASTPKYF. The full variable domain, in which reference TRBV7-2 and TRBJ2-3 provide the parts outside the CDR3, is GAGVSQSPSNKVTEKGKDVELRCDPISGHTALYWYRQSLGQGLEFLIYFQGNSAPDKSGLPSDRFSAERTGGSVSTLTIQRTQQEDSAVYLCASTPKYFGPGTRLTVL.

This clone was detected only a few times. V and J are TRBV9 and TRBJ1-1, with D maybe TRBD1 (5 bases). The CDR3 is 13 amino acids. V lost 4 bases to trimming and J lost 1 base, with 8 bases between them. Germline V gene data show CDR1 as SGDLS and CDR2 as YYNGEE. CDR3 region: CASSFGTNTEAFF. The CDR3 DNA follows: TGTGCCAGCAGCTTCGGGACGAACACTGAAGCTTTCTTT.

In this sample, this clone turned up a few times. This sequence joins TRBV4-1 and TRBJ2-1; D is uncertain. From germline, CDR1 is MGHRA and CDR2 YSYEKL. Trimming removed 2 bases from V and 0 bases from J, with 11 bases in between. The CDR3 has 16 residues. The CDR3 here is CASSQMGTSSYNEQFF. The CDR3 coding sequence is TGCGCCAGCAGCCAAATGGGCACGAGCTCCTACAATGAGCAGTTCTTC.

This clone has only a few counts. V and J are TRBV10-3 and TRBJ2-7, with D perhaps TRBD2 (6 bases). The V gene lost 6 bases and the J gene lost 2 bases, with 17 bases spanning the gap. This CDR3 spans 15 amino acids. Looked up from germline, CDR1 is ENHRY and CDR2 is SYGVKD. In nucleotides, the CDR3 is TGTGCCATCAGAGGAGGGGCTAGCGCTACCTACGAGCAGTACTTC. Its translation: CAIRGGASATYEQYF.

This clone came up a few times. The chain's CDR3 is CSAGEPYEQYF. CDR3 in DNA: TGCAGCGCCGGGGAGCCCTACGAGCAGTACTTC. The chain recombines TRBV29-1 with TRBJ2-5, with a tentative D call TRBD2 (5 bases). The tail of the sequence fits TRBJ2-7 better, so the J call may be wrong. Germline-derived CDR1 and CDR2 are SQVTM and ANQGSEA. This CDR3 is built from 11 residues.

This rearrangement joins TRBV28 to TRBJ1-2; D call uncertain. Germline CDR1 reads MDHEN; CDR2 reads SYDVKM. V dropped 1 base and J dropped 7 bases, with 10 bases sitting between them. The CDR3 totals 13 residues. The DNA for the CDR3 is TGTGCCAGCAGTTTATTTCACACGGCTGGCTACACCTTC. Translation: CASSLFHTAGYTF.

This CDR3 is CASAQGAGYGYTF. CDR3 nucleotide sequence: TGTGCCAGCGCACAGGGGGCGGGGTATGGCTACACCTTC. This chain uses TRBV2 with TRBJ1-2; 9 nucleotides line up with TRBD1. The germline gives CDR1 SNHLY, CDR2 FYNNEI. Trimming took 8 bases from V and 5 from J; bases not matched to a gene: 6. The CDR3 totals 13 residues.

The chain has TRBV30 and TRBJ2-1, with D unclear. CDR3 size: 12 residues. Germline CDR1 reads GTSNPN; CDR2 reads SVGIG (reference sequence). V gave up 1 base and J gave up 7 bases, with 8 bases separating them. CDR3 DNA sequence: TGTGCCTGGAGTGGGGCCGGGAATGAGCAGTTCTTC. It specifies CAWSGAGNEQFF.

This clone has more than one count but fewer than ten. This chain connects TRBV5-4 to TRBJ2-2; D is possibly TRBD1 (5 bases). V was cut by 2 bases and J by 0 bases, with 8 bases left in between. CDR3 length equals 15 residues. The V gene's germline CDR1 is SGHNT and CDR2 YYREEE (reference sequence). CDR3 nucleotide sequence: TGTGCCAGCAGCTTCGAAGGGGCGAACACCGGGGAGCTGTTTTTT. This sequence encodes CASSFEGANTGELFF.

There are a few counts of this clone. The chain employs TRBV18 and TRBJ1-1; 7 bases are a match to TRBD1. The CDR3 is made up of 14 amino acids. Per the germline V gene, CDR1 is KGHSH and CDR2 is LQKENI. V dropped 4 bases and J dropped 4; count of bases not matched to a gene: 6. CDR3 nucleotide sequence: TGTGCCAGCTCACTCTCTCAGGGGGTCACTGAAGCTTTCTTT. Translation gives CASSLSQGVTEAFF.

CDR3: CASSVSTSGSSYNEQFF. The CDR3 coding sequence is TGTGCCAGCAGCGTCTCTACTAGCGGGAGCTCCTACAATGAGCAGTTCTTC. The V and J genes are TRBV9 and TRBJ2-1, with TRBD2 matching over 11 bases. The CDR3 has 17 residues. J was trimmed by 0 bases and V by 2 bases; bases with no gene match: 4. CDR1 and CDR2 from the germline V gene are SGDLS and YYNGEE.

This clone was counted a few times. The rearrangement joins TRBV5-4 to TRBJ2-3, with 8 bases aligning to TRBD2. This CDR3 contains 16 residues. Germline CDR1 SGHNT, CDR2 YYREEE (reference sequence). Unmatched junction bases numbered 5, after V lost 2 bases and J lost 0 bases. The CDR3 DNA is TGTGCCAGCAGCTTCTCTGCGGGGGGTAGCACAGATACGCAGTATTTT. Translating it yields CASSFSAGGSTDTQYF.

As to this clone: A junction end diverges from the germline sequence, so it may reflect a read error. V and J are TRBV30 and TRBJ2-7; D is perhaps TRBD1 or TRBD2 (6 bases each). CDR1 and CDR2 from the germline V gene are GTSNPN and SVGIG (reference sequence). This CDR3 spans 14 amino acids. The CDR3, as DNA: TGTGCCTGGAGTGTACGCCCGGGGGCCTACGAGCAGTGCTTC. This sequence encodes CAWSVRPGAYEQCF.

In this sample, this clone turned up a few times. Distinct nucleotide sequences in the sample also encode this CDR3. The gene calls are TRBV7-9 and TRBJ2-7, with 8 bases lining up with TRBD1. The J segment lost 6 bases and the V segment lost 6 bases, leaving 7 bases of the junction unmatched. Germline V gives CDR1 SEHNR, CDR2 FQNEAQ (reference sequence). This CDR3 has 13 residues. CDR3 DNA sequence: TGTGCCAGCAGTCTGGGCACAGGGGGCGAGCAGTACTTC. Protein: CASSLGTGGEQYF.

This clone was picked up many times. The chain uses TRBV7-9 and TRBJ2-3; D gene ambiguous. Germline V gene sequence: CDR1 SEHNR, CDR2 FQNEAQ (reference sequence). Trimming took 5 bases from V and 5 from J, leaving 11 bases between them. CDR3 size: 13 residues. CDR3 sequence (DNA): TGTGCCAGCAGCCGCAGCTGGGGAGATACGCAGTATTTT. Its translation: CASSRSWGDTQYF.

This clone was picked up a small number of times. The chain couples TRBV30 to TRBJ2-5; 10 bases align to TRBD2. Germline V gives CDR1 GTSNPN, CDR2 SVGIG (reference sequence). The CDR3 has 15 residues. With 4 bases clipped from V and 2 bases from J, the junction kept 7 bases outside the gene matches. Written as DNA, the CDR3 is TGTGCCTGGACCCGGGGACTAGCGAAACAAGAGACCCAGTACTTC. Protein product: CAWTRGLAKQETQYF.

V usage is TRBV30 and J usage is TRBJ2-7, with D perhaps matching TRBD2 (6 bases). Germline assignment: CDR1 GTSNPN and CDR2 SVGIG (reference sequence). Deletions cut 5 bases from V and 7 bases from J, with 21 bases between. The CDR3 contains 14 residues. For the CDR3, the DNA is TGTGCCTGGGCCCCCTTCGGAGGCCGGGGGGAGCAGTACTTC. It is translated as CAWAPFGGRGEQYF.

The chain couples TRBV27 to TRBJ1-4; D ambiguous. The CDR3 sequence is 15 residues long. V was trimmed by 5 bases and J by 5 bases, leaving 15 bases between them. The V gene's germline CDR1 is MNHEY and CDR2 SMNVEV (reference sequence). CDR3 bases: TGTGCCAGCAGTCCCCGAGGTGAAGGAAATGAAAAACTGTTTTTT. Its protein product is CASSPRGEGNEKLFF.

This clone was counted a few times. This sequence joins TRBV30 and TRBJ2-1; D perhaps matches TRBD1 (5 bases). Germline CDR1 is GTSNPN and CDR2 is SVGIG (reference sequence). The CDR3 totals 16 residues. V was pared by 4 bases and J by 10 bases, with 26 bases between. The CDR3 sequence: CAWTLKGALTAEEQFF. In DNA form, the CDR3 reads TGTGCCTGGACTCTTAAAGGGGCGCTCACGGCGGAGGAGCAGTTCTTC.

The chain is built from TRBV19 and TRBJ2-1; TRBD2 agrees at 9 bases. V was pared by 2 bases and J by 10 bases, with 9 bases of the junction left unmatched. This CDR3 is built from 15 residues. Germline CDR1 is LNHDA and CDR2 is SQIVND (reference sequence). The CDR3 coding sequence is TGTGCCAGTAGTATACTAGCGGGAAACTTCGGAGAGCAGTTCTTC. Translating it yields CASSILAGNFGEQFF.

There are a few counts of this clone. This chain links TRBV20-1 with TRBJ1-4; maybe TRBD1 (5 bases). The CDR3 is 11 amino acids. The germline gives CDR1 DFQATT, CDR2 SNEGSKA (reference sequence). Trimming cost V 5 bases and J 8 bases, with 9 bases left between them. The CDR3 sequence: CSAWGREKLFF. In DNA form, the CDR3 reads TGCAGTGCTTGGGGGAGGGAAAAACTGTTTTTT.

The V and J genes are TRBV4-3 and TRBJ2-7, with a tentative D call TRBD1 (5 bases). The CDR3 extends over 14 amino acids. Per germline, CDR1 LGHNA and CDR2 YSLEER. V was shortened by 2 bases and J by 2 bases, with 10 bases between the two germline ends. CDR3 DNA: TGCGCCAGCAGCCAAAGTGGGGCGACCTACGAGCAGTACTTC. Its protein product is CASSQSGATYEQYF.

This rearrangement joins TRBV9 to TRBJ2-2; D is undetermined. The CDR3 contains 14 residues. V was clipped by 0 bases and J by 2 bases, with 5 bases between them. Per the germline V gene, CDR1 is SGDLS and CDR2 is YYNGEE. CDR3 loop: CASSVEHNTGELFF. The CDR3 coding sequence is TGTGCCAGCAGCGTAGAACACAACACCGGGGAGCTGTTTTTT.

This chain uses TRBV10-3 with TRBJ2-5; the D gene is possibly TRBD2 (5 bases). V was pared by 3 bases and J by 7 bases, with 9 bases between. This CDR3 contains 12 residues. CDR1 is ENHRY and CDR2 is SYGVKD in the germline V gene. The CDR3 region is CAISEREGTQYF. The CDR3 DNA is TGTGCCATCAGTGAACGGGAAGGGACCCAGTACTTC.

The chain employs TRBV30 and TRBJ2-1, with a possible D match to TRBD1 (5 bases). The CDR3 loop spans 12 amino acids. The germline gives CDR1 GTSNPN, CDR2 SVGIG (reference sequence). The V end was cut by 5 bases, the J end by 6 bases, with 11 bases between. This CDR3 reads CAWGPGFNEQFF. CDR3 DNA sequence: TGTGCCTGGGGACCAGGGTTCAATGAGCAGTTCTTC.

The V call is TRBV7-3, the J call TRBJ2-2; D gene unclear. Looked up from germline, CDR1 is SGHTA and CDR2 is FQGTGA. Between the trimmed V and J ends, which lost 3 bases and 1 base, there was a span of 6 bases. The CDR3 covers 14 residues. CDR3 coding DNA: TGTGCCAGCAGCTTCCGACAGAACACCGGGGAGCTGTTTTTT. This sequence encodes CASSFRQNTGELFF.

This clone was found a few times. The chain is built from TRBV30 and TRBJ1-6; D gene ambiguous. Trimming removed 2 bases from V and 9 bases from J, with 14 bases in between. From germline, CDR1 is GTSNPN and CDR2 SVGIG (reference sequence). The CDR3 extends over 14 amino acids. In DNA form, the CDR3 reads TGTGCCTGGAGTTTCAGGATCGGGAGTTCACCCCTCCACTTT. Translation gives CAWSFRIGSSPLHF.

This clone has just a few counts. Other DNA sequences in the sample encode the same CDR3. The V and J genes are TRBV18 and TRBJ2-1, with D maybe TRBD2 (5 bases). Germline loops: CDR1 KGHSH, CDR2 LQKENI. V lost 3 bases, J lost 2 bases, and 8 bases lay in between. The CDR3 contains 14 residues. In DNA, the CDR3 is TGTGCCAGCTCACCCGAGAGGGCCTACAATGAGCAGTTCTTC. Protein: CASSPERAYNEQFF.